One sample yielded the 32 T cell receptor beta chains listed below, sequenced in a study of cytomegalovirus exposure and HLA in healthy donors. Assay: immunoSEQ multiplex PCR; the TCRdb copy retains only in-frame clones and omits some. The sample lists some 330,000 clones, more than 80% occurring once. Sequencing input: PBMCs. The receptors were sampled from a woman aged 18 to 35 in good health and CMV-seronegative.

The CDR3 here is CASSPDSLYEQYF. CDR3 nucleotides: TGTGCCAGCAGCCCGGACAGTCTCTACGAGCAGTACTTC. This chain links TRBV11-2 with TRBJ2-7, with TRBD1 as a possible D gene (6 bases). The V end lost 5 bases, the J end lost 3 bases, and 11 bases lay between the germline ends. There are 13 residues in the CDR3. CDR1 and CDR2 from the germline V gene are SGHAT and FQNNGV.

The V call is TRBV7-2, the J call TRBJ2-7, with D maybe TRBD2 (6 bases). This CDR3 is 12 amino acids long. V lost 5 bases to trimming and J lost 9 bases, with 14 bases between them. Germline V gives CDR1 SGHTA, CDR2 FQGNSA. The CDR3 nucleotides are TGTGCCAGCAGCCATGACGGAGGGGCGCAGTACTTC. It is translated as CASSHDGGAQYF.

The chain couples TRBV4-1 to TRBJ2-2; 9 bases map to TRBD2. Germline V gene lookup returns CDR1 MGHRA and CDR2 YSYEKL. Germline trimming cut 4 bases from V and 0 bases from J; bases unmatched to any gene: 15. The CDR3 runs to 20 residues. The CDR3 coding sequence is TGCGCCAGCAGCCCGGGACTAGCCAGCCGAGGGGCGTCGAACACCGGGGAGCTGTTTTTT. This codes for CASSPGLASRGASNTGELFF.

The V gene is TRBV7-9, the J gene TRBJ2-1; TRBD2 matches 10 bases. The J segment lost 3 bases and the V segment lost 1 base, leaving 0 bases of the junction unmatched. The CDR3 totals 15 residues. CDR1 is SEHNR and CDR2 is FQNEAQ in the germline V gene (reference sequence). As DNA, the CDR3 is TGTGCCAGCAGCTTAGGGACTAGCGGCTACAATGAGCAGTTCTTC. Translation: CASSLGTSGYNEQFF.

This chain uses TRBV7-9 with TRBJ2-1; TRBD2 is a possible D gene (8 bases). The CDR3 contains 17 residues. The germline V and J ends were trimmed by 5 bases and 5 bases, with 22 bases remaining between them. Germline CDR1 is SEHNR and CDR2 is FQNEAQ (reference sequence). CDR3 sequence (DNA): TGTGCCAGCAGCCCCTACAGGGGACTAGGGTTTGACAATGAGCAGTTCTTC. Amino acid sequence: CASSPYRGLGFDNEQFF. Full variable domain (outside the CDR3, taken from reference TRBV7-9 and TRBJ2-1): DTGVSQNPRHKITKRGQNVTFRCDPISEHNRLYWYRQTLGQGPEFLTYFQNEAQLEKSRLLSDRFSAERPKGSFSTLEIQRTEQGDSAMYLCASSPYRGLGFDNEQFFGPGTRLTVL.

V gene TRBV11-2 combines with J gene TRBJ1-5, with 12 bases lining up with TRBD1. This CDR3 spans 15 amino acids. Germline-derived CDR1 and CDR2 are SGHAT and FQNNGV. V shed 5 bases and J 6 bases; nucleotides not matched to a gene: 5. The CDR3 coding sequence is TGTGCCAGCAGCCCCGGGACAGGGGGCTTTCAGCCCCAGCATTTT. Its protein is CASSPGTGGFQPQHF.

The rearrangement joins TRBV11-3 to TRBJ2-1, with 7 nucleotides matching TRBD2. CDR3 length equals 18 residues. Per the germline V gene, CDR1 is SGHNT and CDR2 is YENEEA. Losses at the gene ends were 5 bases for V and 5 bases for J; bases not matched to a gene: 18. The CDR3 bases are TGTGCCAGCAGCGGGGGGGGTCAACTCTTGGGTCCCAACAATGAGCAGTTCTTC. Translating it yields CASSGGGQLLGPNNEQFF.

The J gene is TRBJ2-1, the V gene TRBV9, with 8 positions matching TRBD2. The CDR3 totals 15 residues. Germline V CDR1 and CDR2: SGDLS, YYNGEE. V gave up 4 bases and J gave up 8 bases; unmatched junction bases: 11. CDR3 loop: CASSPVPGGPDEQFF. The CDR3 DNA reads TGTGCCAGCAGCCCAGTTCCGGGAGGGCCGGATGAGCAGTTCTTC.

This clone was counted many times. The V and J genes are TRBV7-2 and TRBJ2-7; TRBD2 matches at 8 bases. The germline V gene has CDR1 SGHTA and CDR2 FQGNSA. J was trimmed by 3 bases and V by 4 bases; bases with no gene match: 8. The CDR3 covers 15 residues. The CDR3 DNA reads TGTGCCAGCAGCTCCCCGACGGGAGGGCACTACGAGCAGTACTTC. It yields the protein CASSSPTGGHYEQYF.

A remark on this clone: A much more abundant neighbour one base away suggests this may be a read error. Additional DNA sequences in this sample encode the identical CDR3. This rearrangement joins TRBV28 to TRBJ2-7; no firm D call. This CDR3 region has 11 residues. Trimming removed 3 bases from V and 6 bases from J, with 6 bases in between. Germline CDR1 reads MDHEN; CDR2 reads SYDVKM. CDR3 protein: CASSLLAEQYF. The CDR3 nucleotides read TGTGCCAGCAGTTTGTTGGCCGAGCAGTACTTC.

This chain connects TRBV19 to TRBJ1-5, with 7 bases identical to TRBD1. Germline CDR1 is LNHDA and CDR2 is SQIVND (reference sequence). The length of the CDR3 is 16 residues. With 6 bases clipped from V and 1 base from J, the junction kept 9 bases outside the gene matches. Here the CDR3 DNA reads TGTGCCAGTAGCGTGATAGGGGGCCTCAGCAATCAGCCCCAGCATTTT. This encodes CASSVIGGLSNQPQHF.

This chain joins TRBV9 and TRBJ1-1, with a tentative D call TRBD1 (5 bases). Between the trimmed V and J ends, which lost 5 bases and 1 base, there was a span of 9 bases. Germline CDR1 and CDR2: SGDLS and YYNGEE. The CDR3 has 13 amino acids. CDR3: CASSQGGNTEAFF. CDR3 coding DNA: TGTGCCAGCAGTCAGGGAGGGAACACTGAAGCTTTCTTT.

This clone was detected a few times. This chain connects TRBV6-5 to TRBJ2-7; 8 bases map to TRBD1. Germline V CDR1 and CDR2: MNHEY, SVGAGI. V shed 8 bases and J 5 bases; nucleotides not matched to a gene: 8. The length of the CDR3 is 13 residues. The CDR3 sequence is CASGIEQGDEQYF. The CDR3 DNA is TGTGCCAGCGGAATAGAACAGGGGGACGAGCAGTACTTC.

The chain uses TRBV28 and TRBJ2-5; tentative D call: TRBD2 (6 bases). Germline V gene sequence: CDR1 MDHEN, CDR2 SYDVKM. V lost 2 bases and J lost 5, with 12 bases in between. This CDR3 region has 14 residues. The DNA of the CDR3 is TGTGCCAGCAGTTTAGGCTACGGGGGTGAGACCCAGTACTTC. It specifies CASSLGYGGETQYF.

The chain links TRBV2 to TRBJ1-2; D unresolved. The CDR3 sequence is 14 residues long. Per germline, CDR1 SNHLY and CDR2 FYNNEI. V dropped 2 bases and J dropped 4 bases, with 11 bases sitting between them. DNA of the CDR3: TGTGCCAGCAGTGAATCGGGGTTCAGCTATGGCTACACCTTC. This codes for CASSESGFSYGYTF.

The rearrangement joins TRBV6-1 to TRBJ2-1, with TRBD2 matching over 9 bases. CDR1 is MNHNS, CDR2 SASEGT, per germline. The V gene end was trimmed by 7 bases and the J gene end by 8 bases; junction bases not matched to a gene: 12. The CDR3 is 15 amino acids. The CDR3 nucleotides read TGTGCCAGCAAGGGGGGGCCCGGGACTAGCTATGAGCAGTTCTTC. Residues: CASKGGPGTSYEQFF.

The rearrangement joins TRBV6-5 to TRBJ2-5; 8 bases are a match to TRBD1. The length of the CDR3 is 15 residues. The V and J ends lost 9 bases and 4 bases, in that order; junction bases with no gene match: 13. From germline, CDR1 is MNHEY and CDR2 SVGAGI. The DNA of the CDR3 is TGTGCCAGTACCAAGTCAGGGGGCGCGAGAGAGACCCAGTACTTC. It specifies CASTKSGGARETQYF.

The rearrangement links TRBV7-3 to TRBJ2-6, with a weak D call TRBD2 (6 bases). Germline CDR1 SGHTA, CDR2 FQGTGA. V lost 5 bases, J lost 0 bases, and 11 bases lay in between. The CDR3 is made up of 16 amino acids. CDR3 sequence: CASSPSGGSGANVLTF. The DNA of the CDR3 is TGTGCCAGCAGCCCCTCCGGGGGCTCTGGGGCCAACGTCCTGACTTTC.

This rearrangement joins TRBV27 to TRBJ1-1; TRBD1 is a possible D gene (5 bases). Germline V gene sequence: CDR1 MNHEY, CDR2 SMNVEV (reference sequence). The length of the CDR3 is 15 residues. Between the trimmed V and J ends, which lost 5 bases and 1 base, there was a span of 14 bases. This CDR3 reads CASSPTQTANTEAFF. The CDR3, as DNA: TGTGCCAGCAGTCCCACCCAGACAGCGAACACTGAAGCTTTCTTT.

This rearrangement joins TRBV27 to TRBJ2-1, with TRBD2 identical over 9 bases. V shed 0 bases and J 3 bases; nucleotides not matched to a gene: 6. Germline V gene sequence: CDR1 MNHEY, CDR2 SMNVEV (reference sequence). The length of the CDR3 is 17 residues. The CDR3 loop reads CASSLSMAGGSYNEQFF. CDR3 sequence (DNA): TGTGCCAGCAGTTTATCGATGGCGGGAGGGAGCTACAATGAGCAGTTCTTC.

This clone occurred a few times. This chain connects TRBV19 to TRBJ1-1; 7 nucleotides line up with TRBD1. This CDR3 contains 14 residues. Germline-derived CDR1 and CDR2 are LNHDA and SQIVND (reference sequence). The V gene end was trimmed by 3 bases and the J gene end by 4 bases; junction bases not matched to a gene: 5. This CDR3 reads CASSITGVATEAFF. The DNA of the CDR3 is TGTGCCAGTAGTATCACAGGGGTGGCCACTGAAGCTTTCTTT.

The CDR3 DNA reads TGTGCCAGCTCCCGAAGGGGGACTAGCGTCTCCTACAATGAGCAGTTCTTC. Protein sequence: CASSRRGTSVSYNEQFF. V and J are TRBV2 and TRBJ2-1; TRBD2 matches 10 bases. V shed 8 bases and J 0 bases; nucleotides not matched to a gene: 10. Germline values: CDR1 SNHLY, CDR2 FYNNEI. The CDR3 is 17 residues long.

The V call is TRBV28, the J call TRBJ1-5, with D uncertain. CDR3 length: 15 residues. CDR1 and CDR2 (germline): MDHEN, SYDVKM. Deletions cut 10 bases from V and 3 bases from J, with 19 bases between. CDR3 protein: CAIEPSSVPNQPQHF. For the CDR3, the DNA is TGTGCCATCGAACCGAGTTCGGTTCCCAATCAGCCCCAGCATTTT.

A single count supports this clone. This chain joins TRBV6-6 and TRBJ1-1; 10 nucleotides line up with TRBD1. Germline V gene lookup returns CDR1 MNHNY and CDR2 SVGAGI (reference sequence). The CDR3 totals 16 residues. J lost 3 bases, V lost 5 bases, and 9 bases had no gene match. The CDR3 bases are TGTGCCAGCAGTCCTCCCGGGACAGGGGAGGACACTGAAGCTTTCTTT. Protein: CASSPPGTGEDTEAFF.

This clone showed up just once. V is TRBV11-2 and J is TRBJ1-5; D ambiguous. CDR1 and CDR2 from the germline V gene are SGHAT and FQNNGV. V was pared by 1 base and J by 4 bases, with 5 bases between. This CDR3 is built from 13 residues. The CDR3 protein is CASSLATNQPQHF. For the CDR3, the DNA is TGTGCCAGCAGCTTAGCCACTAATCAGCCCCAGCATTTT.

This clone was counted between two and nine times. This chain uses TRBV28 with TRBJ1-5, with 9 positions matching TRBD1. The CDR3 runs to 16 residues. Germline V CDR1 and CDR2: MDHEN, SYDVKM. V dropped 6 bases and J dropped 3; count of bases not matched to a gene: 9. DNA for the CDR3: TGTGCCAGCAGACCCCTAACAGGGGGCAACAATCAGCCCCAGCATTTT. It specifies CASRPLTGGNNQPQHF.

The rearrangement joins TRBV7-2 to TRBJ2-7, with 8 bases that match TRBD2. The CDR3 extends over 15 amino acids. V was pared by 7 bases and J by 6 bases, with 14 bases of the junction left unmatched. Germline V gives CDR1 SGHTA, CDR2 FQGNSA. The CDR3, as DNA: TGTGCCAGCACTTGGCCGGGACTAGGTCGTGTCGAGCAGTACTTC. Translating gives CASTWPGLGRVEQYF.

V is TRBV10-1 and J is TRBJ2-7; 10 bases map to TRBD1. The CDR3 is 19 residues long. Trimming at V came to 3 bases and at J to 2 bases, leaving 16 bases not matched to a gene. Germline CDR1 and CDR2: WNHNN and SYGVQD (reference sequence). For the CDR3, the DNA is TGCGCCAGCAGTGACAGCGATAAAGTACAGACAGGGGGCACCTACGAGCAGTACTTC. Encoded protein: CASSDSDKVQTGGTYEQYF.

V usage is TRBV9 and J usage is TRBJ2-7, with 9 bases lining up with TRBD1. The CDR3 runs 15 residues. Germline V gene data show CDR1 as SGDLS and CDR2 as YYNGEE. V was pared by 3 bases and J by 2 bases, with 6 bases of the junction left unmatched. The DNA for the CDR3 is TGTGCCAGCAGCGAGGGGACAGGGCTTGCCTACGAGCAGTACTTC. Translating it yields CASSEGTGLAYEQYF.

This chain connects TRBV30 to TRBJ1-1; D possibly corresponds to TRBD1 (6 bases). Germline CDR1 reads GTSNPN; CDR2 reads SVGIG (reference sequence). V lost 8 bases and J 4 bases, leaving 14 bases between the germline ends. The length of the CDR3 is 12 residues. The CDR3, as DNA: TGTGCCCAGATGGGGGCGTTCACTGAAGCTTTCTTT. This encodes CAQMGAFTEAFF. The whole variable domain, filled in from reference TRBV30 and TRBJ1-1, reads SQTIHQWPATLVQPVGSPLSLECTVEGTSNPNLYWYRQAAGRGLQLLFYSVGIGQISSEVPQNLSASRPQDRQFILSSKKLLLSDSGFYLCAQMGAFTEAFFGQGTRLTVV.

The rearrangement links TRBV7-8 to TRBJ1-1, with TRBD1 as a possible D gene (6 bases). Between the trimmed V and J ends, which lost 3 bases and 0 bases, there was a span of 8 bases. CDR3 length: 14 residues. Germline V gives CDR1 SGHVS, CDR2 FQNEAQ. The CDR3 DNA reads as TGTGCCAGCAGCTTGGGACACCTGAACACTGAAGCTTTCTTT. Its translation: CASSLGHLNTEAFF. Supplemented by reference TRBV7-8 and TRBJ1-1, the full variable domain reads GAGVSQSPRYKVAKRGQDVALRCDPISGHVSLFWYQQALGQGPEFLTYFQNEAQLDKSGLPSDRFFAERPEGSVSTLKIQRTQQEDSAVYLCASSLGHLNTEAFFGQGTRLTVV.

This sequence joins TRBV9 and TRBJ2-3; 7 nucleotides align to TRBD1. V was pared by 3 bases and J by 0 bases, with 4 bases of the junction left unmatched. Germline V gene sequence: CDR1 SGDLS, CDR2 YYNGEE. The CDR3 totals 15 residues. The CDR3 loop is CASSGGQSSTDTQYF. The DNA of the CDR3 is TGTGCCAGCAGCGGGGGACAGTCTAGCACAGATACGCAGTATTTT.